This T cell receptor (beta chain) comes out of a study of T-cell reconstitution after alpha-beta-depleted transplantation in children. The CDR3 totals 15 residues. Germline values: CDR1 DFQATT, CDR2 SNEGSKA (reference sequence). Trimming cost V 2 bases and J 0 bases, with 10 bases left between them. As it was prepared, the TCRbeta library received unique molecular identifiers. TCRdb analysed the PCR reads with MiXCR anew, one entry per CDR3 protein. The repertoire holds hundreds of thousands of distinct CDR3 sequences, with about an eighth as singletons. This clonotype was observed a handful of times.

This receptor was identified in a human donor who donated a stem cell graft to a child with Fanconi anemia. The input for sequencing was PBMCs, taken from the stem cell graft. V and J are TRBV20-1 and TRBJ2-2, with D possibly matching TRBD2 (5 bases). CDR3 nucleotides: TGCAGTGCTAGAAAAGCGGACTCGAACACCGGGGAGCTGTTTTTT. Its translation is CSARKADSNTGELFF.